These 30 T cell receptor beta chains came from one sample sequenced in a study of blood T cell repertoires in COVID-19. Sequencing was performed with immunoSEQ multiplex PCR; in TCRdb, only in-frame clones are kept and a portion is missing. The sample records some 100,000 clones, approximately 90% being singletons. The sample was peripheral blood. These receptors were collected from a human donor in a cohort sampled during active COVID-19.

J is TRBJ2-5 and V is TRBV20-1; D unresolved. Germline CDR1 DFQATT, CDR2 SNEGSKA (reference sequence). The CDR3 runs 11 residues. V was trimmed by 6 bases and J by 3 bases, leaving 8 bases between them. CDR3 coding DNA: TGCAGTGCGGGCAGAAAAGAGACCCAGTACTTC. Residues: CSAGRKETQYF.

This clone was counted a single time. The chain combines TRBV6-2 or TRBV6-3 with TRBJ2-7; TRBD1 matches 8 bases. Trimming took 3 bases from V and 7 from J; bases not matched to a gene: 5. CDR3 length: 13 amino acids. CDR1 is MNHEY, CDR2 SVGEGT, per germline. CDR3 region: CASSYGTGGEQYF. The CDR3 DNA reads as TGTGCCAGCAGTTATGGCACAGGGGGAGAGCAGTACTTC.

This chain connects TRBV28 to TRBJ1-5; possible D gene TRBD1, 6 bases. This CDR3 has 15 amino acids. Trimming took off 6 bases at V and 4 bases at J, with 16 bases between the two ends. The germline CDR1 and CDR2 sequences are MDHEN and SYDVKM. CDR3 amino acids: CASSNPRGTNQPQHF. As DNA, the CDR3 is TGTGCCAGCAGCAACCCCAGGGGAACAAATCAGCCCCAGCATTTT.

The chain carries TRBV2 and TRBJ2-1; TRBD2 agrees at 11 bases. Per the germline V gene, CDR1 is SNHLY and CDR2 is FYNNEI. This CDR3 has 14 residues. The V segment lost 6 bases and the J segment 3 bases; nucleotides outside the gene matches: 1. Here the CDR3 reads CASSGTSGYNEQFF. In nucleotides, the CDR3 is TGTGCCAGCAGCGGGACTAGCGGCTACAATGAGCAGTTCTTC. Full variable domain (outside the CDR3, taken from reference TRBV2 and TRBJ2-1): EPEVTQTPSHQVTQMGQEVILRCVPISNHLYFYWYRQILGQKVEFLVSFYNNEISEKSEIFDDQFSVERPDGSNFTLKIRSTKLEDSAMYFCASSGTSGYNEQFFGPGTRLTVL.

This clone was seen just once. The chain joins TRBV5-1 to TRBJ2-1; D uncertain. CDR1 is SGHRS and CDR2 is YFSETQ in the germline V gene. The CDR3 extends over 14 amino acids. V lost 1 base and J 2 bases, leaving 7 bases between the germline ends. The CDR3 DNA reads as TGCGCCAGCAGCTTGCCACTCCCCTACAATGAGCAGTTCTTC. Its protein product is CASSLPLPYNEQFF.

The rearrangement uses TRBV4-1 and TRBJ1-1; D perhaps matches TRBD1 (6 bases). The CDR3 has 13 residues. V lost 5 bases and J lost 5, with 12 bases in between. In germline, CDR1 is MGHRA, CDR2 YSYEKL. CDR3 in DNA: TGCGCCAGCAGCACAGGGCAGGAGACTGAAGCTTTCTTT. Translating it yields CASSTGQETEAFF.

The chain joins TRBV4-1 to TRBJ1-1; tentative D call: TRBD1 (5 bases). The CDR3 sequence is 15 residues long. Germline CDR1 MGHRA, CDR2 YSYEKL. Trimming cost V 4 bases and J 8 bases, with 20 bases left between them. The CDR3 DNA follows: TGCGCCAGCAGCCTGAGGCCCTACAGGAGCAACGAAGCTTTCTTT. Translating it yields CASSLRPYRSNEAFF.

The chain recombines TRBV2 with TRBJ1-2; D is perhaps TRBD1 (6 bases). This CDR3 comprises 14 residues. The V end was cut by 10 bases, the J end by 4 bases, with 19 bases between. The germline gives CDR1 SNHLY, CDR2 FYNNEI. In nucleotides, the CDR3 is TGTGCCACCCCAAGGGATGGGGGCATCTATGGCTACACCTTC. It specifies CATPRDGGIYGYTF.

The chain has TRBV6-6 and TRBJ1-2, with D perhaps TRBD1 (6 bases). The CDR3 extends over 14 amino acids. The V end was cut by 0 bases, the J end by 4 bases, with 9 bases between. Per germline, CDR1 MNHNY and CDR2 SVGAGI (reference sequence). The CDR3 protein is CASSYSRGTYGYTF. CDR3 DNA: TGTGCCAGCAGTTACTCTAGGGGGACCTATGGCTACACCTTC.

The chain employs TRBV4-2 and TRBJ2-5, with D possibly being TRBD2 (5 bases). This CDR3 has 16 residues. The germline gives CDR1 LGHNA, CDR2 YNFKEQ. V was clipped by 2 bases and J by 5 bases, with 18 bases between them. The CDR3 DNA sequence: TGTGCCAGCAGCCAATATCAGCGGACCACTGAGGAGACCCAGTACTTC. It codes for CASSQYQRTTEETQYF.

CDR3 in amino acids: CASTRGYENQPQHF. For the CDR3, the DNA is TGTGCCAGCACGAGGGGGTATGAGAATCAGCCCCAGCATTTT. This chain connects TRBV6-5 to TRBJ1-5; D perhaps matches TRBD1 (6 bases). Germline CDR1 is MNHEY and CDR2 is SVGAGI. The CDR3 is 14 amino acids. V was pared by 7 bases and J by 4 bases, with 14 bases between.

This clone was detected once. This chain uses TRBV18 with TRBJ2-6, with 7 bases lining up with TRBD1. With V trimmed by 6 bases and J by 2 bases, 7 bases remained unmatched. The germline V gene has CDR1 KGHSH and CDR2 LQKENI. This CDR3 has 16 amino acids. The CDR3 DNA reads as TGTGCCAGCTCGCCATCGACAGGGACTGGGGCCAACGTCCTGACTTTC. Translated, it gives CASSPSTGTGANVLTF.

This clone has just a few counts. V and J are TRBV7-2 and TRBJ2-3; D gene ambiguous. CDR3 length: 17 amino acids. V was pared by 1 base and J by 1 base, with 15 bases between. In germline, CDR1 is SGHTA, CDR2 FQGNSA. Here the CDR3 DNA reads TGTGCCAGCAGCTTAGGCTGGTCTAGTGGTGGCACAGATACGCAGTATTTT. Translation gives CASSLGWSSGGTDTQYF.

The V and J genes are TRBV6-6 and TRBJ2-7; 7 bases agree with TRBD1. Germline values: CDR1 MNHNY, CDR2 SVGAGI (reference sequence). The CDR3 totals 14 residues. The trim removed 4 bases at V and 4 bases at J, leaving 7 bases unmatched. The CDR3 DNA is TGTGCCAGCAGTTTCGACAGGGTAAGGTACGAGCAGTACTTC. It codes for CASSFDRVRYEQYF.

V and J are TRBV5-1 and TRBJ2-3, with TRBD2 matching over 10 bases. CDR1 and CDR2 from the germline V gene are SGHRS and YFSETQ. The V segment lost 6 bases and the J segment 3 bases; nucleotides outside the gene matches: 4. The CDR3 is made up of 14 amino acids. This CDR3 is CASKSSGSTDTQYF. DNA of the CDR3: TGCGCCAGCAAGTCTAGCGGGAGTACAGATACGCAGTATTTT.

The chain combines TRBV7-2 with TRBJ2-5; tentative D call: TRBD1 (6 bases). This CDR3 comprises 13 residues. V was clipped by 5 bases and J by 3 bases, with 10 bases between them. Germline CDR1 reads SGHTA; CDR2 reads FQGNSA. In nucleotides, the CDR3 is TGTGCCAGCAGCCGGGACAACAAAGAGACCCAGTACTTC. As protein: CASSRDNKETQYF. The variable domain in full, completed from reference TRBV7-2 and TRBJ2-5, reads GAGVSQSPSNKVTEKGKDVELRCDPISGHTALYWYRQSLGQGLEFLIYFQGNSAPDKSGLPSDRFSAERTGGSVSTLTIQRTQQEDSAVYLCASSRDNKETQYFGPGTRLLVL.

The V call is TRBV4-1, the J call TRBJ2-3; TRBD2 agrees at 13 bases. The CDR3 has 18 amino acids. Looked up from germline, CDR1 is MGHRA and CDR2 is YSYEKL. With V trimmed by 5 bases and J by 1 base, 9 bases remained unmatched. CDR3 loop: CASSYSGTSGARTDTQYF. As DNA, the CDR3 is TGCGCCAGCAGCTACTCCGGGACTAGCGGGGCCCGCACAGATACGCAGTATTTT.

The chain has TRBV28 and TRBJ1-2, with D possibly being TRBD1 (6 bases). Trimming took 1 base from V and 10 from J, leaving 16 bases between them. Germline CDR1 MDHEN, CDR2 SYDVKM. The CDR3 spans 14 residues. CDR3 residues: CASSLSKMGHFYTF. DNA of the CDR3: TGTGCCAGCAGTTTATCAAAAATGGGACACTTCTACACCTTC.

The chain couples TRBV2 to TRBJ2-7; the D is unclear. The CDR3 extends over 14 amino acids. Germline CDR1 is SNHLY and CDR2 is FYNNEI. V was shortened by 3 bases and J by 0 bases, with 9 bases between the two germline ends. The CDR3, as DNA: TGTGCCAGCAGTGAGCAGGTTAGCTCCTACGAGCAGTACTTC. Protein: CASSEQVSSYEQYF.

CDR3 protein: CASSLSTGHQAFF. DNA for the CDR3: TGTGCCAGTAGTTTATCTACGGGACACCAAGCTTTCTTT. This chain joins TRBV19 and TRBJ1-1, with TRBD1 as a possible D gene (6 bases). Germline CDR1 and CDR2: LNHDA and SQIVND (reference sequence). CDR3 length equals 13 residues. Deletions cut 5 bases from V and 9 bases from J, with 16 bases between.

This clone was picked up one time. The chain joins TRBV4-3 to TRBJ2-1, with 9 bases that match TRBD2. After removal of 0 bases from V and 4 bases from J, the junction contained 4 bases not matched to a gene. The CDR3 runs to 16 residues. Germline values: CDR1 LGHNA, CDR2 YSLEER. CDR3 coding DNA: TGCGCCAGCAGCCAAGATGGCCTAGCGGGGTACAATGAGCAGTTCTTC. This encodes CASSQDGLAGYNEQFF.

This chain's CDR3 is CASSDSGQGEHTDTQYF. CDR3 coding DNA: TGTGCCAGCAGTGACTCGGGACAGGGGGAACACACAGATACGCAGTATTTT. The V call is TRBV6-4, the J call TRBJ2-3; 11 nucleotides match TRBD1. CDR3 size: 17 residues. Per the germline V gene, CDR1 is MRHNA and CDR2 is SNTAGT. Losses at the gene ends were 0 bases for V and 2 bases for J; bases not matched to a gene: 4.

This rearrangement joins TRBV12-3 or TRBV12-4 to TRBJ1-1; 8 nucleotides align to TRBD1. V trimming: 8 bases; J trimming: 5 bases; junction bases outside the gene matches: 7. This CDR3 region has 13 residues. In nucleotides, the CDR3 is TGTGCCAGCCGGTTGGACAGGGCAACTGAAGCTTTCTTT. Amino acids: CASRLDRATEAFF.

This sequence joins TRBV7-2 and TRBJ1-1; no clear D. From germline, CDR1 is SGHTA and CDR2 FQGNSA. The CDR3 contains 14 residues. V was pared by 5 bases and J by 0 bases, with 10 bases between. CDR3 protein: CASSPGRLNTEAFF. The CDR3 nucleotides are TGTGCCAGCAGCCCCGGGAGATTGAACACTGAAGCTTTCTTT.

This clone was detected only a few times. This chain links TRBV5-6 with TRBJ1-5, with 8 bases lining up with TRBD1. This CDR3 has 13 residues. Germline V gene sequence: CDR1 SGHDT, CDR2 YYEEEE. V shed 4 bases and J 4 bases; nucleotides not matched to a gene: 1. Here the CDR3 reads CASSRQGNQPQHF. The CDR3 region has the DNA TGTGCCAGCAGCCGACAGGGGAATCAGCCCCAGCATTTT.

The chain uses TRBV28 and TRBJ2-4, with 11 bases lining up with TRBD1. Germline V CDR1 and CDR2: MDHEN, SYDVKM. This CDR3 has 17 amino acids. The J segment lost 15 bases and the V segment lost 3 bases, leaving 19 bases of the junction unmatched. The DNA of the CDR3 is TGTGCCAGCAGTTTGGCTCTGGGGACAGGGGGATTGGGTGCGGCGTACTTC. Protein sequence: CASSLALGTGGLGAAYF.

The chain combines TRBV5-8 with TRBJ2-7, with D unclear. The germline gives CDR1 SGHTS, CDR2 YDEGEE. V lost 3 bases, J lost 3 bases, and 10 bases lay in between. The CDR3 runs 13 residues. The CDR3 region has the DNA TGTGCCAGCAGCTCGGCCCCGGGCTACGAGCAGTACTTC. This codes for CASSSAPGYEQYF.

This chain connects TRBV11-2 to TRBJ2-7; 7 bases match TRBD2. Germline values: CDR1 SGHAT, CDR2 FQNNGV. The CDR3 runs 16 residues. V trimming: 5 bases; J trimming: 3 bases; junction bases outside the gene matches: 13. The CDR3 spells CASSQHTSGGLYEQYF. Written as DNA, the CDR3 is TGTGCCAGCAGCCAACACACTTCGGGAGGCCTCTACGAGCAGTACTTC.

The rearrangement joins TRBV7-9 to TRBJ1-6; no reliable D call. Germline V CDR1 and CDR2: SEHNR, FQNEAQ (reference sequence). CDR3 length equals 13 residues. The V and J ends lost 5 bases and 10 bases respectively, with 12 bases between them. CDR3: CASSPGGVSPLHF. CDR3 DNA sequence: TGTGCCAGCAGCCCCGGCGGAGTCTCACCCCTCCACTTT.

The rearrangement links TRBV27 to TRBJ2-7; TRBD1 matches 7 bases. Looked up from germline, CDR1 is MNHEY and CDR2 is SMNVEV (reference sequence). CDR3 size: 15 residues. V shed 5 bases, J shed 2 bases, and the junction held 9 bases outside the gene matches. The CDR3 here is CASSVTGIETYEQYF. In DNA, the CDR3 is TGTGCCAGCAGTGTGACAGGGATAGAGACCTACGAGCAGTACTTC.